The 19 T cell receptor beta chains below come from one sample, sequenced in a study of cytomegalovirus exposure and HLA in healthy donors. Primers for the PCR totalled 60 Vbeta and 13 Jbeta. Using immunoSEQ multiplex PCR, the repertoire was profiled, and TCRdb retains in-frame clones only, with some absent. Of fewer than 200,000 clones in the sample, 80% were seen once. The specimen sequenced was PBMCs. The receptors were sampled from a woman aged 50 to 60 in good health and CMV-seropositive.

The gene calls are TRBV2 and TRBJ1-6, with D possibly being TRBD1 (5 bases). CDR3 length: 16 residues. The germline V gene has CDR1 SNHLY and CDR2 FYNNEI. Trimming took 4 bases from V and 7 from J, leaving 17 bases between them. DNA of the CDR3: TGTGCCAGCAGTGGCCCCTTTAGGGGAGGCAATTCACCCCTCCACTTT. This codes for CASSGPFRGGNSPLHF.

The chain links TRBV7-9 to TRBJ2-1; D perhaps matches TRBD2 (6 bases). With 4 bases removed from V and 10 bases from J, the gap between germline ends came to 11 bases. In germline, CDR1 is SEHNR, CDR2 FQNEAQ (reference sequence). The CDR3 is 12 residues long. The CDR3 sequence: CASSSFAGEQFF. The DNA of the CDR3 is TGTGCCAGCAGCTCGTTCGCGGGGGAGCAGTTCTTC.

This clone occurred a few times. The chain is built from TRBV27 and TRBJ1-1; D is possibly TRBD1 (5 bases). CDR1 and CDR2 (germline): MNHEY, SMNVEV (reference sequence). The CDR3 is 13 amino acids. Trimming took off 8 bases at V and 0 bases at J, with 10 bases between the two ends. The CDR3 spells CASGYRLNTEAFF. The CDR3 DNA reads as TGTGCCAGCGGATACAGGCTGAACACTGAAGCTTTCTTT.

The chain carries TRBV6-1 and TRBJ2-3, with TRBD1 matching 9 bases. The CDR3 length is 15 residues. V dropped 5 bases and J dropped 4; count of bases not matched to a gene: 7. From germline, CDR1 is MNHNS and CDR2 SASEGT. CDR3 in amino acids: CASSRDRVTPDTQYF. The DNA of the CDR3 is TGTGCCAGCAGTAGGGACAGGGTGACACCAGATACGCAGTATTTT.

This chain links TRBV28 with TRBJ1-3; D perhaps matches TRBD1 (6 bases). V lost 7 bases and J lost 1, with 23 bases in between. CDR1 and CDR2 from the germline V gene are MDHEN and SYDVKM. The CDR3 totals 18 residues. CDR3 nucleotides: TGTGCCAGCATAGGGGGGGCACTTGGGACTTTTTCTGGAAACACCATATATTTT. Translating it yields CASIGGALGTFSGNTIYF.

The rearrangement uses TRBV29-1 and TRBJ2-2; the match to TRBD1 covers 8 bases. The trim removed 3 bases at V and 5 bases at J, leaving 5 bases unmatched. The germline V gene encodes CDR1 SQVTM and CDR2 ANQGSEA. This CDR3 is built from 14 residues. The CDR3 protein is CSVETQGATGELFF. For the CDR3, the DNA is TGCAGCGTTGAGACCCAGGGGGCGACCGGGGAGCTGTTTTTT.

This sequence joins TRBV6-5 and TRBJ1-1; 8 bases fit TRBD1. This CDR3 has 15 residues. Looked up from germline, CDR1 is MNHEY and CDR2 is SVGAGI. V shed 4 bases and J 2 bases; nucleotides not matched to a gene: 6. The CDR3 DNA reads TGTGCCAGCAGTTCCTGGGACAGGCTTAACACTGAAGCTTTCTTT. Its translation is CASSSWDRLNTEAFF.

The chain is built from TRBV14 and TRBJ1-1; D is uncertain. The CDR3 is 13 amino acids. V lost 0 bases and J lost 6, with 8 bases in between. Per germline, CDR1 SGHDN and CDR2 FVKESK. In DNA, the CDR3 is TGTGCCAGCAGCCAAGAACTAGAGTCTGAAGCTTTCTTT. Protein sequence: CASSQELESEAFF.

The chain recombines TRBV30 with TRBJ2-7, with a weak D call TRBD1 (6 bases). This CDR3 is 14 amino acids long. V was trimmed by 3 bases and J by 5 bases, leaving 17 bases between them. CDR1 is GTSNPN, CDR2 SVGIG, per germline (reference sequence). CDR3 sequence reads: CAWSPLGQLNEQYF. The CDR3 coding sequence is TGTGCCTGGAGCCCGCTCGGACAGCTCAACGAGCAGTACTTC.

The genes are TRBV6-5 and TRBJ2-1; TRBD2 agrees at 11 bases. Losses at the gene ends were 9 bases for V and 2 bases for J; bases not matched to a gene: 3. This CDR3 contains 14 residues. The V gene's germline CDR1 is MNHEY and CDR2 SVGAGI. This CDR3 is CASGLAGPYNEQFF. The CDR3 coding sequence is TGTGCCAGTGGACTAGCGGGCCCCTACAATGAGCAGTTCTTC.

The V gene is TRBV6-6, the J gene TRBJ2-7; 7 bases agree with TRBD1. The germline gives CDR1 MNHNY, CDR2 SVGAGI (reference sequence). The CDR3 has 11 residues. V lost 6 bases and J lost 4; bases outside the gene matches: 0. The CDR3: CASRDRYEQYF. The CDR3 bases are TGTGCCAGCAGGGACAGGTACGAGCAGTACTTC.

The rearrangement links TRBV7-9 to TRBJ2-7; D is ambiguous. Germline loops: CDR1 SEHNR, CDR2 FQNEAQ (reference sequence). The V and J ends lost 4 bases and 0 bases respectively, with 13 bases between them. The length of the CDR3 is 15 residues. CDR3 sequence reads: CASSSQQPHSYEQYF. The CDR3 DNA is TGTGCCAGCAGCTCACAGCAACCACACTCCTACGAGCAGTACTTC.

The chain combines TRBV5-3 with TRBJ1-1, with D possibly TRBD1 on 6 matching bases. TRBV5-3 is classed as an ORF, of uncertain function. The CDR3 extends over 14 amino acids. With 4 bases removed from V and 4 bases from J, the gap between germline ends came to 14 bases. The CDR3, as DNA: TGTGCCAGAAGCGGGGAACAGGGTGGCACTGAAGCTTTCTTT. It yields the protein CARSGEQGGTEAFF.

The chain is built from TRBV9 and TRBJ2-7; 10 bases align to TRBD1. The CDR3 is made up of 15 amino acids. The germline V gene has CDR1 SGDLS and CDR2 YYNGEE. Germline trimming cut 0 bases from V and 3 bases from J; bases unmatched to any gene: 3. The chain's CDR3 is CASSVGQGALYEQYF. The CDR3 region has the DNA TGTGCCAGCAGCGTAGGACAGGGGGCCCTCTACGAGCAGTACTTC.

In its sample, this clone was seen once. This chain uses TRBV9 with TRBJ2-1; D possibly corresponds to TRBD2 (6 bases). V lost 2 bases to trimming and J lost 10 bases, with 16 bases between them. This CDR3 is 14 amino acids long. Looked up from germline, CDR1 is SGDLS and CDR2 is YYNGEE. Written as DNA, the CDR3 is TGTGCCAGCAGCGTTCTAGCGTCAGATGGGGAGCAGTTCTTC. As protein: CASSVLASDGEQFF.

The J gene is TRBJ2-3, the V gene TRBV7-6, with TRBD1 matching 9 bases. The CDR3 runs to 15 residues. CDR1 and CDR2 (germline): SGHVS, FNYEAQ. The junction had 5 bases not matched to a gene; V was cut back by 2 bases and J by 5 bases. The DNA of the CDR3 is TGTGCCAGCAGCTTACACAGGGGGCCCCAAGATACGCAGTATTTT. This sequence encodes CASSLHRGPQDTQYF.

The V and J genes are TRBV29-1 and TRBJ2-7; possibly TRBD2 for D (5 bases). This CDR3 has 13 amino acids. The V and J ends lost 4 bases and 0 bases respectively, with 10 bases between them. In germline, CDR1 is SQVTM, CDR2 ANQGSEA. CDR3 sequence reads: CSVGGISSYEQYF. CDR3 DNA sequence: TGCAGCGTTGGAGGGATCAGCTCCTACGAGCAGTACTTC.

This rearrangement joins TRBV29-1 to TRBJ1-2, with a weak D call TRBD1 (5 bases). Germline-derived CDR1 and CDR2 are SQVTM and ANQGSEA. The CDR3 consists of 11 residues. The CDR3 reads CSFGGDYGYTF. The CDR3 DNA reads TGCAGTTTTGGGGGGGACTATGGCTACACCTTC. Complete variable domain (other parts from reference TRBV29-1 and TRBJ1-2): SAVISQKPSRDICQRGTSLTIQCQVDSQVTMMFWYRQQPGQSLTLIATANQGSEATYESGFVIDKFPISRPNLTFSTLTVSNMSPEDSSIYLCSFGGDYGYTFGSGTRLTVV.

The chain links TRBV7-2 to TRBJ2-1; weak D call: TRBD1 (5 bases). Germline V gene sequence: CDR1 SGHTA, CDR2 FQGNSA. V shed 4 bases and J shed 4 bases, with 11 bases lying between them. The CDR3 consists of 14 residues. This CDR3 is CASSSTPGYNEQFF. In DNA form, the CDR3 reads TGTGCCAGCAGCTCCACTCCAGGGTACAATGAGCAGTTCTTC.